This T cell receptor (beta chain) was sequenced in a study of shared clonotypes between healthy human individuals. V lost 2 bases and J lost 4, with 8 bases in between. Germline lookup yields CDR1 GTSNPN and CDR2 SVGIG (reference sequence). The CDR3 spans 12 residues. Using immunoSEQ multiplex PCR, the repertoire was profiled, and TCRdb retains in-frame clones only, with some absent. The data contain more than 1.2 million clones, around 98.5% of them singletons. The origin of this receptor is a man under 40 in good health. Sequenced material: naive CD4+ T cells sorted from blood. Regarding subset: CD45RA+ positively selected. This chain connects TRBV30 to TRBJ1-2, with D unresolved. CDR3 residues: CAWSLERYGYTF. CDR3 sequence (DNA): TGTGCCTGGAGTCTGGAGCGCTATGGCTACACCTTC.